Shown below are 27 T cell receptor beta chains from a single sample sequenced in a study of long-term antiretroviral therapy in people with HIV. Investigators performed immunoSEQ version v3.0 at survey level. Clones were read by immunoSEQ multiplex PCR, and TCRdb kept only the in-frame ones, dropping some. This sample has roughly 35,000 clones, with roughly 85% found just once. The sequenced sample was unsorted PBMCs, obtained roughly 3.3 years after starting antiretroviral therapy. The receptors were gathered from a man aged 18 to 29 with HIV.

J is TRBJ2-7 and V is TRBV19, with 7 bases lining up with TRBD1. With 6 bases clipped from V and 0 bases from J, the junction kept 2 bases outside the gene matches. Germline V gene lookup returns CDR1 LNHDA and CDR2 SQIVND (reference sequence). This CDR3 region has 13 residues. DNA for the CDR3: TGTGCCAGTAGGGACAGGAGCTCCTACGAGCAGTACTTC. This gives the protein CASRDRSSYEQYF. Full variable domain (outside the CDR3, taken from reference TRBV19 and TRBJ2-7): DGGITQSPKYLFRKEGQNVTLSCEQNLNHDAMYWYRQDPGQGLRLIYYSQIVNDFQKGDIAEGYSVSREKKESFPLTVTSAQKNPTAFYLCASRDRSSYEQYFGPGTRLTVT.

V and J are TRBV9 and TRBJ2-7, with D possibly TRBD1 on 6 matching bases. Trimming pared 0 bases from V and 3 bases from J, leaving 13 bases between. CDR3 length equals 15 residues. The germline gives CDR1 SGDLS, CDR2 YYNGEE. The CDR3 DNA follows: TGTGCCAGCAGCGTAGGAGGGGGATCCCACTACGAGCAGTACTTC. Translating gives CASSVGGGSHYEQYF.

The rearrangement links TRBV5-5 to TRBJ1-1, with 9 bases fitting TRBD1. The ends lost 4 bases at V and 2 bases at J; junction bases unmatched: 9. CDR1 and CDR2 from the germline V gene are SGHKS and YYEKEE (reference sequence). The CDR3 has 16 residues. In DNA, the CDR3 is TGTGCCAGCAGCGTCACCGGGACAGGGCTCAACACTGAAGCTTTCTTT. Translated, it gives CASSVTGTGLNTEAFF.

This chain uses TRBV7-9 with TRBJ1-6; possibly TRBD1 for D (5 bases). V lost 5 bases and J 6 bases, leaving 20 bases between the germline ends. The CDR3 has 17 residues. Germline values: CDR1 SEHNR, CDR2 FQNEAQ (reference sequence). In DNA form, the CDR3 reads TGTGCCAGCAGCAATAACCCCAGGGCAGGCGCTAATTCACCCCTCCACTTT. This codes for CASSNNPRAGANSPLHF.

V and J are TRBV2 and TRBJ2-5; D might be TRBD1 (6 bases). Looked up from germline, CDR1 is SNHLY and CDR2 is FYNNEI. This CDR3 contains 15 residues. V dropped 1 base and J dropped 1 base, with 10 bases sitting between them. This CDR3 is CASSEVRGGQETQYF. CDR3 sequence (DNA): TGTGCCAGCAGTGAAGTAAGAGGGGGCCAAGAGACCCAGTACTTC.

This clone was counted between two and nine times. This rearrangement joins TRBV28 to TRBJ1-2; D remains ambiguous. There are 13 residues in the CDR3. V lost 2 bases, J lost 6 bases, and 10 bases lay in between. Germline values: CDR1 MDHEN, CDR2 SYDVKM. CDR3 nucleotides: TGTGCCAGCAGTTTACGGTCTTTTGATGGCTACACCTTC. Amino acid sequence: CASSLRSFDGYTF.

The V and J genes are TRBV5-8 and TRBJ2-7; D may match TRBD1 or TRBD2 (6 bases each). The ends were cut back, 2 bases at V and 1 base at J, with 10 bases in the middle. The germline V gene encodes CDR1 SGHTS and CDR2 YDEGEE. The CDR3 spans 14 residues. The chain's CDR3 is CASSFRGPSYEQYF. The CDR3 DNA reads TGTGCCAGCAGCTTTCGGGGGCCGTCCTACGAGCAGTACTTC. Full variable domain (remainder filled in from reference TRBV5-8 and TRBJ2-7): EAGVTQSPTHLIKTRGQQATLRCSPISGHTSVYWYQQALGLGLQFLLWYDEGEERNRGNFPPRFSGRQFPNYSSELNVNALELEDSALYLCASSFRGPSYEQYFGPGTRLTVT.

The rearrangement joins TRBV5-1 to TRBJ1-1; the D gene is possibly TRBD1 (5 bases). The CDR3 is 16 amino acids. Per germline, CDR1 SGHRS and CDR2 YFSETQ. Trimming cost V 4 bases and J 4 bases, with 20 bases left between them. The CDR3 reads CASSPAVGVLPTEAFF. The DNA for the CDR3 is TGCGCCAGCAGCCCGGCGGTGGGGGTTCTCCCCACTGAAGCTTTCTTT.

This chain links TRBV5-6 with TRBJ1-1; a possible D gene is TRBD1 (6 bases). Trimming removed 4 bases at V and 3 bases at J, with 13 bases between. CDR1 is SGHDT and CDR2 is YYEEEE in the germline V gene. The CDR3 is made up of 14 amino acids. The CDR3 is CASSRGGGHTEAFF. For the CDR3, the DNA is TGTGCCAGCAGCCGGGGAGGGGGTCACACTGAAGCTTTCTTT.

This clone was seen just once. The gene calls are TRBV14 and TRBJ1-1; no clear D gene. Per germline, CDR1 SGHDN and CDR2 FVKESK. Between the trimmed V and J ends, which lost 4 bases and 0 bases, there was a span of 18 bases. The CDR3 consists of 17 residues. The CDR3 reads CASSPGGFSSMNTEAFF. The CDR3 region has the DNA TGTGCCAGCAGCCCCGGAGGGTTCAGTTCCATGAACACTGAAGCTTTCTTT.

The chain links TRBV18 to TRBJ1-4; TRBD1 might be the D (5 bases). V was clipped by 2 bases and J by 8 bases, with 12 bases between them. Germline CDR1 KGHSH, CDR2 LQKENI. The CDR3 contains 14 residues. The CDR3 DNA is TGTGCCAGCTCACCAACCGACAGAGGAGAAAAACTGTTTTTT. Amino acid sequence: CASSPTDRGEKLFF.

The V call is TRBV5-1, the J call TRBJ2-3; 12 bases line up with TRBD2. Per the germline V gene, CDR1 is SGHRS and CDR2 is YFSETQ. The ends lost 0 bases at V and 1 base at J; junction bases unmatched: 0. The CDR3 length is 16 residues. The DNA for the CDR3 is TGCGCCAGCAGCTTGGGGACTAGCGGGGGCACAGATACGCAGTATTTT. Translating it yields CASSLGTSGGTDTQYF.

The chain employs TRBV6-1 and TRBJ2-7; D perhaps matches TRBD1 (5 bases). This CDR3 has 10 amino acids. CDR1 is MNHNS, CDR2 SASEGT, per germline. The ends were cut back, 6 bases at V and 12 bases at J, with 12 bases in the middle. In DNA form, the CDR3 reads TGTGCCAGCAGCCAGGGCTTGGGGTACTTC. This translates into CASSQGLGYF.

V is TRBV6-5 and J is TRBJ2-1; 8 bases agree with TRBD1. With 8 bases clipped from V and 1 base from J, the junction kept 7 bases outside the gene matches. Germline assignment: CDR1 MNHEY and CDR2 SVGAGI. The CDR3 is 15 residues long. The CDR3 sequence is CASGSGQVSYNEQFF. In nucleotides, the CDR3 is TGTGCCAGCGGGTCGGGACAGGTTTCCTACAATGAGCAGTTCTTC.

The CDR3 DNA reads as TGTGCCAGCAGCTTAGATCTAGCGGACAATGAGCAGTTCTTC. Translated: CASSLDLADNEQFF. The chain couples TRBV7-2 to TRBJ2-1; 7 bases map to TRBD2. The germline V gene has CDR1 SGHTA and CDR2 FQGNSA. The CDR3 covers 14 residues. Trimming took 1 base from V and 5 from J; bases not matched to a gene: 2.

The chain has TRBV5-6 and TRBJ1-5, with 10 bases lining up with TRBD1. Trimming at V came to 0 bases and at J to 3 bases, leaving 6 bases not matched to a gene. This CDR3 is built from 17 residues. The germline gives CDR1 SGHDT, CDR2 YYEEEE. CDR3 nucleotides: TGTGCCAGCAGCTTGGAGGGACAGGGGCCACTCAATCAGCCCCAGCATTTT. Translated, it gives CASSLEGQGPLNQPQHF.

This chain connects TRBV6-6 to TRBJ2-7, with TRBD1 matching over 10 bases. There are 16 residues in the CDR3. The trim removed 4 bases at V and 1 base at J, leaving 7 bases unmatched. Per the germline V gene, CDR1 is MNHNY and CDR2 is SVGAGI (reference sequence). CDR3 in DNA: TGTGCCAGCAGTTCCCCCAGGACAGGGGGGTCCTACGAGCAGTACTTC. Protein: CASSSPRTGGSYEQYF.

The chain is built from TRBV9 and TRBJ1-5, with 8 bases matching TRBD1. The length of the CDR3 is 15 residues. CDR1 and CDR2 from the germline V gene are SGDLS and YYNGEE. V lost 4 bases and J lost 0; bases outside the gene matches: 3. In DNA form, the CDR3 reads TGTGCCAGCAGCTCGACAGGGGTTAGCAATCAGCCCCAGCATTTT. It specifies CASSSTGVSNQPQHF.

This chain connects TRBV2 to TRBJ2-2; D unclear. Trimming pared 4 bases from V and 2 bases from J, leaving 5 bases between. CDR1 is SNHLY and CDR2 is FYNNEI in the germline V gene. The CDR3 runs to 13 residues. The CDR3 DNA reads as TGTGCCAGCAGTGTTGAAAACACCGGGGAGCTGTTTTTT. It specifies CASSVENTGELFF.

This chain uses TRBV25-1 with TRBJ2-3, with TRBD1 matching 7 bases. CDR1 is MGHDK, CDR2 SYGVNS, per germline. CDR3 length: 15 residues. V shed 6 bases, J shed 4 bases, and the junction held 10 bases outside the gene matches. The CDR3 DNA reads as TGTGCCAGCAGGCCTCGACAGGGTAGGGCAGATACGCAGTATTTT. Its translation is CASRPRQGRADTQYF.

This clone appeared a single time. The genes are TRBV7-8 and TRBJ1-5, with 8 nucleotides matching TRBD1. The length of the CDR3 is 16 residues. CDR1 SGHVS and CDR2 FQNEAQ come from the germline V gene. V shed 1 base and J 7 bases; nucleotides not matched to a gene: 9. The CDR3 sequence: CASSLEGQALKQPQHF. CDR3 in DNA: TGTGCCAGCAGCTTAGAGGGACAGGCTCTGAAACAGCCCCAGCATTTT.

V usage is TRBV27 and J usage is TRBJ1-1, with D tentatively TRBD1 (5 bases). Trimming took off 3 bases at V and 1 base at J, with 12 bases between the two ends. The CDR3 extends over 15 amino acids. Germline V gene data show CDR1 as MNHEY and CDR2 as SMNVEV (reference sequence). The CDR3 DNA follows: TGTGCCAGCAGTTTCTCCAGGGCAGCGAACACTGAAGCTTTCTTT. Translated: CASSFSRAANTEAFF.

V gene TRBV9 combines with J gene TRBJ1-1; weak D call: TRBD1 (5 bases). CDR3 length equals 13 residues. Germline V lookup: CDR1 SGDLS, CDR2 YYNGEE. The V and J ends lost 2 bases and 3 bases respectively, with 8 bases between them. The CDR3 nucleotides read TGTGCCAGCAGCGTGGGAGGGGACACTGAAGCTTTCTTT. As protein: CASSVGGDTEAFF.

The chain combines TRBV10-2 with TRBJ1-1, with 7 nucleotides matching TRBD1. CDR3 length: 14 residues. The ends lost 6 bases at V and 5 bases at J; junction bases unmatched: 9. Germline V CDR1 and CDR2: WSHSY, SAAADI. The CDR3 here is CASRPDRAVTEAFF. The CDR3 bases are TGCGCCAGCAGGCCAGACAGGGCTGTAACTGAAGCTTTCTTT.

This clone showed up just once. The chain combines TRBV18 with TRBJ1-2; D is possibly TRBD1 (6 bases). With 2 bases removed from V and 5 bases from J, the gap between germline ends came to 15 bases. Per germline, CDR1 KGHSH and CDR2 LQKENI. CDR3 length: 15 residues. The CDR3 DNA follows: TGTGCCAGCTCACCAGAGGGGGACGGATATTATGGCTACACCTTC. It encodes CASSPEGDGYYGYTF.

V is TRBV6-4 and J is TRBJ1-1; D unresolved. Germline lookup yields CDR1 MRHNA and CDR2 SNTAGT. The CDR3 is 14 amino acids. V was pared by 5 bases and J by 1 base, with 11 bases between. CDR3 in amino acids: CASSNSPGNTEAFF. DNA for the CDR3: TGTGCCAGCAGTAATTCGCCCGGGAACACTGAAGCTTTCTTT.

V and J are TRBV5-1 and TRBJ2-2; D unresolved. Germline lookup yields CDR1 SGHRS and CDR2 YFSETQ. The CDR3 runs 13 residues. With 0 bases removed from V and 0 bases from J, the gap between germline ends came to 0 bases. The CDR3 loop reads CASSLANTGELFF. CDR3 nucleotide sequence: TGCGCCAGCAGCTTGGCGAACACCGGGGAGCTGTTTTTT.